Reported below is one TCR beta chain. This sample was included in a study of blood T cell repertoires in COVID-19. At the level of the study: Acute and convalescent COVID-19 specimens originated in the United States, Italy and Spain. From T cells, B-cell-depleted T cells, or PBMCs came the material, which was cDNA or gDNA.

The data were produced by immunoSEQ multiplex PCR, yet TCRdb's version contains in-frame clones alone and is incomplete. This sample has under 300,000 clones, with 75% to 90% found just once. V lost 5 bases to trimming and J lost 7 bases, with 11 bases between them. This CDR3 is 13 amino acids long. Germline CDR1 reads SGHVS; CDR2 reads FQNEAQ. Specimen: peripheral blood. This receptor was obtained from a man aged 55-75 years who had recovered from COVID-19. This rearrangement joins TRBV7-8 to TRBJ1-4, with D possibly TRBD1 on 6 matching bases. CDR3 protein: CASSGQFGEKLFF. CDR3 in DNA: TGTGCCAGCAGCGGACAGTTTGGTGAAAAACTGTTTTTT.